The clone carrying this T cell receptor (beta chain) turned up a few times. Its antigen is not identified. Sorting that relied on CD45RO/CCR7/CD25/CD127/CD95/CD27 yielded CD4+ naive, central memory, regulatory and stem cell-like memory cells. The entry originates in a study of beta chain features in type 1 diabetes. Looking at the study overall: Sorted cells numbering some 110 million were examined across all samples.

Germline V gene lookup returns CDR1 MDHEN and CDR2 SYDVKM. The V gene lost 4 bases and the J gene lost 7 bases, with 14 bases spanning the gap. The CDR3 is 14 amino acids. Isolated RNA was reverse transcribed in full, so expressed TCRB transcripts were sequenced. The table came from immunoSEQ multiplex PCR; TCRdb's copy has only in-frame clones and leaves some out. The sample records 240,000 or so clones, around 21% being singletons. General study findings and limits: Shortening of TCRB CDR3s, moderate but significant, appeared in all four CD4+ subsets of Type 1 diabetes patients.

The chain combines TRBV28 with TRBJ2-1; D gene unclear. The specimen was naive CD4+ T cells from blood. The origin of this receptor is a woman in her thirties or forties with type 1 diabetes. CDR3: CASSSTQDWNEQFF. CDR3 nucleotides: TGTGCCAGCAGTTCCACCCAAGACTGGAATGAGCAGTTCTTC. Together with reference TRBV28 and TRBJ2-1, the CDR3 gives the full variable domain: DVKVTQSSRYLVKRTGEKVFLECVQDMDHENMFWYRQDPGLGLRLIYFSYDVKMKEKGDIPEGYSVSREKKERFSLILESASTNQTSMYLCASSSTQDWNEQFFGPGTRLTVL.